Below, 32 T cell receptor beta chains from the same sample are listed, as sequenced in a study of chemoradiotherapy in HPV16-positive cancers. Here immunoSEQ multiplex PCR was the method, and the copy in TCRdb shows in-frame clones only, minus some. The sample contains about 27,000 clones, over 90% of which appear only once. The starting material was blood, obtained from a patient who underwent chemoradiotherapy. Receptors originate from a human donor with HPV-associated anogenital cancer.

The CDR3 spells CASSLGQGGEQYF. DNA for the CDR3: TGTGCCAGCAGCTTGGGACAGGGAGGCGAGCAGTACTTC. This rearrangement joins TRBV5-6 to TRBJ2-7, with a possible D match to TRBD1 (7 bases). CDR1 and CDR2 (germline): SGHDT, YYEEEE. The CDR3 runs to 13 residues. With 0 bases removed from V and 6 bases from J, the gap between germline ends came to 10 bases.

V gene TRBV7-9 combines with J gene TRBJ2-7, with TRBD1 matching 9 bases. V trimming: 5 bases; J trimming: 3 bases; junction bases outside the gene matches: 5. This CDR3 contains 14 residues. Germline CDR1 is SEHNR and CDR2 is FQNEAQ (reference sequence). CDR3 DNA: TGTGCCAGCAGCACCCGGGACAGGGACTACGAGCAGTACTTC. It is translated as CASSTRDRDYEQYF.

DNA for the CDR3: TGTGCCAGCGGGGATAGCTCCTACGAGCAGTACTTC. Translation gives CASGDSSYEQYF. The gene calls are TRBV28 and TRBJ2-7; D gene unclear. The CDR3 extends over 12 amino acids. V was pared by 8 bases and J by 0 bases, with 8 bases between. CDR1 is MDHEN and CDR2 is SYDVKM in the germline V gene. The variable domain in full, with the rest retrieved from reference TRBV28 and TRBJ2-7, is DVKVTQSSRYLVKRTGEKVFLECVQDMDHENMFWYRQDPGLGLRLIYFSYDVKMKEKGDIPEGYSVSREKKERFSLILESASTNQTSMYLCASGDSSYEQYFGPGTRLTVT.

The genes are TRBV5-6 and TRBJ2-3; possibly TRBD1 or TRBD2 for D (5 bases each). The germline V gene encodes CDR1 SGHDT and CDR2 YYEEEE. Trimming removed 0 bases from V and 6 bases from J, with 11 bases in between. The CDR3 loop spans 14 amino acids. CDR3 sequence (DNA): TGTGCCAGCAGCTTGGGGGGGATTTTGGATACGCAGTATTTT. This encodes CASSLGGILDTQYF.

The chain couples TRBV4-1 to TRBJ2-7, with 12 bases matching TRBD2. The germline gives CDR1 MGHRA, CDR2 YSYEKL. This CDR3 is 16 amino acids long. Germline trimming cut 4 bases from V and 7 bases from J; bases unmatched to any gene: 11. CDR3 in amino acids: CASSRRLAGDLREQYF. The CDR3 coding sequence is TGCGCCAGCAGCCGGCGACTAGCGGGAGATCTGAGGGAGCAGTACTTC.

The CDR3: CASSSGTGPPDTQYF. The DNA for the CDR3 is TGCGCCAGCAGCTCCGGGACAGGGCCCCCAGATACGCAGTATTTT. This sequence joins TRBV5-1 and TRBJ2-3; 9 bases are shared with TRBD1. The V gene end was trimmed by 3 bases and the J gene end by 4 bases; junction bases not matched to a gene: 6. CDR1 and CDR2 (germline): SGHRS, YFSETQ. The CDR3 runs to 15 residues.

CDR3 amino acids: CASSPRLYEQYF. CDR3 in DNA: TGTGCCAGCAGTCCAAGGTTATACGAGCAGTACTTC. V is TRBV28 and J is TRBJ2-7; D gene unclear. This CDR3 is 12 amino acids long. Germline V lookup: CDR1 MDHEN, CDR2 SYDVKM. Between the trimmed V and J ends, which lost 5 bases and 4 bases, there was a span of 9 bases. The variable domain in full, completed from reference TRBV28 and TRBJ2-7, reads DVKVTQSSRYLVKRTGEKVFLECVQDMDHENMFWYRQDPGLGLRLIYFSYDVKMKEKGDIPEGYSVSREKKERFSLILESASTNQTSMYLCASSPRLYEQYFGPGTRLTVT.

The chain carries TRBV11-3 and TRBJ2-2; no clear D gene. V lost 0 bases and J 7 bases, leaving 6 bases between the germline ends. The CDR3 consists of 13 residues. Germline values: CDR1 SGHNT, CDR2 YENEEA. The CDR3 DNA reads TGTGCCAGCAGCTTAGATCCTAGCGGGGAGCTGTTTTTT. Translating gives CASSLDPSGELFF.

The chain has TRBV23-1 and TRBJ1-3; D may be TRBD1 (5 bases). TRBV23-1 is reported as an ORF; its role is uncertain. The V end was cut by 3 bases, the J end by 4 bases, with 10 bases between. The CDR3 sequence is 14 residues long. The chain's CDR3 is CASSHTRGGNTIYF. CDR3 sequence (DNA): TGCGCCAGCAGTCATACGCGGGGCGGAAACACCATATATTTT.

The V call is TRBV7-2, the J call TRBJ2-4, with D possibly being TRBD1 or TRBD2 (5 bases each). The CDR3 spans 14 residues. The germline V gene has CDR1 SGHTA and CDR2 FQGNSA. The ends were cut back, 5 bases at V and 0 bases at J, with 8 bases in the middle. The CDR3 loop is CASSTGLAKNIQYF. The CDR3 region has the DNA TGTGCCAGCAGCACGGGGCTAGCCAAAAACATTCAGTACTTC.

This clone came up once. V usage is TRBV28 and J usage is TRBJ2-7, with TRBD1 matching 11 bases. Germline CDR1 reads MDHEN; CDR2 reads SYDVKM. This CDR3 has 15 amino acids. With 5 bases clipped from V and 1 base from J, the junction kept 4 bases outside the gene matches. CDR3 coding DNA: TGTGCCAGCAGTGCCGGGACAGGGGGGTCCTACGAGCAGTACTTC. It specifies CASSAGTGGSYEQYF.

This clone was detected only a few times. V gene TRBV6-5 combines with J gene TRBJ2-5; no reliable D call. V was pared by 0 bases and J by 5 bases, with 13 bases between. This CDR3 region has 15 residues. Germline CDR1 reads MNHEY; CDR2 reads SVGAGI. The CDR3, as DNA: TGTGCCAGCAGTTACTCGATCGTCTGGCTGGAGACCCAGTACTTC. The encoded protein is CASSYSIVWLETQYF.

The DNA for the CDR3 is TGTGCCAGCAGCTACCGAATACAGACCGGGGAGCTGTTTTTT. Protein sequence: CASSYRIQTGELFF. This rearrangement joins TRBV6-5 to TRBJ2-2; no reliable D call. Trimming removed 6 bases from V and 5 bases from J, with 13 bases in between. The germline V gene has CDR1 MNHEY and CDR2 SVGAGI. The CDR3 totals 14 residues.

This clone was seen a handful of times. The chain combines TRBV18 with TRBJ1-3, with unresolved D. The CDR3 spans 14 residues. Between the trimmed V and J ends, which lost 1 base and 0 bases, there was a span of 4 bases. Germline CDR1 is KGHSH and CDR2 is LQKENI. The CDR3 nucleotides read TGTGCCAGCTCACCACAGTCCTCTGGAAACACCATATATTTT. It specifies CASSPQSSGNTIYF.

The rearrangement links TRBV4-1 to TRBJ2-7, with 7 bases that match TRBD1. V trimming: 1 base; J trimming: 0 bases; junction bases outside the gene matches: 6. Germline V lookup: CDR1 MGHRA, CDR2 YSYEKL. The CDR3 length is 16 residues. The CDR3 sequence: CASSQAAGGISYEQYF. CDR3 bases: TGCGCCAGCAGCCAAGCGGCAGGGGGTATCTCCTACGAGCAGTACTTC.

The chain recombines TRBV7-2 with TRBJ1-1; D call uncertain. The CDR3 loop spans 15 amino acids. Trimming took off 4 bases at V and 3 bases at J, with 15 bases between the two ends. Germline CDR1 SGHTA, CDR2 FQGNSA. The CDR3 sequence is CASSSRRRRDTEAFF. The CDR3 coding sequence is TGTGCCAGCAGCTCCCGACGGCGGCGGGACACTGAAGCTTTCTTT.

The chain employs TRBV18 and TRBJ2-6, with D maybe TRBD2 (5 bases). The CDR3 extends over 16 amino acids. V was trimmed by 2 bases and J by 3 bases, leaving 11 bases between them. From germline, CDR1 is KGHSH and CDR2 LQKENI. CDR3 in amino acids: CASSPRAGVGANVLTF. The CDR3 coding sequence is TGTGCCAGCTCACCAAGGGCGGGCGTTGGGGCCAACGTCCTGACTTTC.

The gene calls are TRBV4-2 and TRBJ1-5; TRBD1 is a possible D gene (5 bases). V lost 0 bases to trimming and J lost 2 bases, with 5 bases between them. This CDR3 comprises 14 residues. Germline V lookup: CDR1 LGHNA, CDR2 YNFKEQ. The DNA for the CDR3 is TGTGCCAGCAGCCAAGAGGGGGGCAATCAGCCCCAGCATTTT. The encoded protein is CASSQEGGNQPQHF.

The V call is TRBV19, the J call TRBJ2-7, with 13 bases lining up with TRBD2. Trimming took 5 bases from V and 7 from J; bases not matched to a gene: 11. Germline V gives CDR1 LNHDA, CDR2 SQIVND (reference sequence). This CDR3 contains 16 residues. The CDR3 region is CASSPRTSGRAGEQYF. For the CDR3, the DNA is TGTGCCAGTAGTCCCCGGACTAGCGGGAGAGCGGGGGAGCAGTACTTC. Complete variable domain (other parts from reference TRBV19 and TRBJ2-7): DGGITQSPKYLFRKEGQNVTLSCEQNLNHDAMYWYRQDPGQGLRLIYYSQIVNDFQKGDIAEGYSVSREKKESFPLTVTSAQKNPTAFYLCASSPRTSGRAGEQYFGPGTRLTVT.

This chain connects TRBV29-1 to TRBJ1-1; D is uncertain. Germline assignment: CDR1 SQVTM and CDR2 ANQGSEA. The CDR3 totals 12 residues. V was trimmed by 4 bases and J by 1 base, leaving 7 bases between them. CDR3 protein: CSVGHPNTEAFF. For the CDR3, the DNA is TGCAGCGTTGGACACCCGAACACTGAAGCTTTCTTT.

The chain combines TRBV11-2 with TRBJ2-2, with D unclear. The CDR3 consists of 17 residues. V lost 2 bases and J 5 bases, leaving 18 bases between the germline ends. Germline V lookup: CDR1 SGHAT, CDR2 FQNNGV. Here the CDR3 reads CASSLSITRVGTGELFF. For the CDR3, the DNA is TGTGCCAGCAGCTTAAGTATTACAAGGGTTGGGACCGGGGAGCTGTTTTTT. The full variable domain, rest sourced from reference TRBV11-2 and TRBJ2-2, is EAGVAQSPRYKIIEKRQSVAFWCNPISGHATLYWYQQILGQGPKLLIQFQNNGVVDDSQLPKDRFSAERLKGVDSTLKIQPAKLEDSAVYLCASSLSITRVGTGELFFGEGSRLTVL.

This chain joins TRBV6-1 and TRBJ1-2; no reliable D call. This CDR3 has 14 amino acids. From germline, CDR1 is MNHNS and CDR2 SASEGT. The V and J ends lost 0 bases and 6 bases respectively, with 11 bases between them. This chain's CDR3 is CASSEADGFHGYTF. The CDR3 bases are TGTGCCAGCAGTGAAGCGGACGGATTCCATGGCTACACCTTC.

The genes are TRBV4-1 and TRBJ2-3; a possible D gene is TRBD1 (6 bases). Trimming took off 1 base at V and 0 bases at J, with 11 bases between the two ends. Germline V gene data show CDR1 as MGHRA and CDR2 as YSYEKL. This CDR3 region has 16 residues. CDR3 sequence: CASSQGGRTSTDTQYF. Here the CDR3 DNA reads TGCGCCAGCAGCCAAGGGGGGCGAACTAGCACAGATACGCAGTATTTT.

This clone has only one observation. The chain recombines TRBV19 with TRBJ2-2, with D unresolved. Germline-derived CDR1 and CDR2 are LNHDA and SQIVND (reference sequence). Trimming removed 0 bases at V and 9 bases at J, with 11 bases between. This CDR3 has 14 amino acids. CDR3 region: CASSIDREDRELFF. CDR3 nucleotide sequence: TGTGCCAGTAGTATAGACCGAGAGGACCGGGAGCTGTTTTTT.

The rearrangement joins TRBV2 to TRBJ1-6; D call uncertain. The CDR3 sequence is 16 residues long. Trimming removed 2 bases from V and 4 bases from J, with 12 bases in between. The germline CDR1 and CDR2 sequences are SNHLY and FYNNEI. CDR3 nucleotide sequence: TGTGCCAGCAGTGAACTCACGGTGGGGTATAATTCACCCCTCCACTTT. Protein sequence: CASSELTVGYNSPLHF. The whole variable domain, filled in from reference TRBV2 and TRBJ1-6, reads EPEVTQTPSHQVTQMGQEVILRCVPISNHLYFYWYRQILGQKVEFLVSFYNNEISEKSEIFDDQFSVERPDGSNFTLKIRSTKLEDSAMYFCASSELTVGYNSPLHFGNGTRLTVT.

This clone was counted once. The chain couples TRBV4-1 to TRBJ2-5; no firm D call. In germline, CDR1 is MGHRA, CDR2 YSYEKL. The CDR3 contains 15 residues. Trimming cost V 0 bases and J 5 bases, with 13 bases left between them. This CDR3 is CASSQDFNLKETQYF. DNA of the CDR3: TGCGCCAGCAGCCAAGATTTTAACCTTAAGGAGACCCAGTACTTC.

The rearrangement uses TRBV4-1 and TRBJ1-2; D may be TRBD1 (6 bases). Trimming removed 0 bases at V and 4 bases at J, with 18 bases between. CDR3 length: 17 residues. Per germline, CDR1 MGHRA and CDR2 YSYEKL. CDR3 sequence: CASSQDWGQGVSYGYTF. Here the CDR3 DNA reads TGCGCCAGCAGCCAAGATTGGGGGCAGGGTGTCTCCTATGGCTACACCTTC.

This sequence joins TRBV5-4 and TRBJ2-2; D is ambiguous. This CDR3 has 18 amino acids. Germline CDR1 is SGHNT and CDR2 is YYREEE (reference sequence). V lost 0 bases, J lost 2 bases, and 17 bases lay in between. The CDR3 nucleotides are TGTGCCAGCAGCTTGGCTTTACAGCCTAACATCAACACCGGGGAGCTGTTTTTT. It is translated as CASSLALQPNINTGELFF.

J is TRBJ2-7 and V is TRBV4-1; TRBD2 matches 11 bases. From germline, CDR1 is MGHRA and CDR2 YSYEKL. This CDR3 has 17 amino acids. The J segment lost 2 bases and the V segment lost 0 bases, leaving 6 bases of the junction unmatched. The CDR3 sequence: CASSQETLAGVPYEQYF. As DNA, the CDR3 is TGCGCCAGCAGCCAAGAGACACTAGCGGGAGTCCCCTACGAGCAGTACTTC.

The V and J genes are TRBV19 and TRBJ1-5; D is uncertain. Trimming took off 4 bases at V and 7 bases at J, with 11 bases between the two ends. Looked up from germline, CDR1 is LNHDA and CDR2 is SQIVND (reference sequence). The CDR3 has 13 residues. The CDR3 nucleotides are TGTGCCAGTAGTACAGGACTGAGGCAGCCCCAGCATTTT. Translating gives CASSTGLRQPQHF.

The chain carries TRBV5-6 and TRBJ2-3; tentatively, D is TRBD2 (6 bases). Germline V lookup: CDR1 SGHDT, CDR2 YYEEEE. Between the trimmed V and J ends, which lost 0 bases and 5 bases, there was a span of 16 bases. CDR3 size: 16 residues. The CDR3 DNA reads TGTGCCAGCAGCTTGGTAGACGGACTACAGGAAGATACGCAGTATTTT. Residues: CASSLVDGLQEDTQYF.

The chain combines TRBV6-6 with TRBJ2-7; 9 bases map to TRBD1. This CDR3 comprises 16 residues. CDR1 is MNHNY, CDR2 SVGAGI, per germline (reference sequence). Unmatched junction bases numbered 7, after V lost 4 bases and J lost 0 bases. CDR3 in DNA: TGTGCCAGCAGTTTCACGACAGGGGGTTTCTCCTACGAGCAGTACTTC. This encodes CASSFTTGGFSYEQYF.